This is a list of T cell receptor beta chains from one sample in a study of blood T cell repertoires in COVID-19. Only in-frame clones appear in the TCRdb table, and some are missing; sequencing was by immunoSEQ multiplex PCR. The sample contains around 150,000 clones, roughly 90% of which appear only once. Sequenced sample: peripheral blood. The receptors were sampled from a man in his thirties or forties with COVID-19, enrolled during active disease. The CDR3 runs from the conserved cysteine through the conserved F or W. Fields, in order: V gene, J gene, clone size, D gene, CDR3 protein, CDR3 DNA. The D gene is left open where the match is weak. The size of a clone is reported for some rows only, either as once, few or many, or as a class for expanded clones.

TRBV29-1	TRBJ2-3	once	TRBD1	CSETTGGPTDTQYF	TGCAGCGAAACGACAGGGGGGCCCACAGATACGCAGTATTTT
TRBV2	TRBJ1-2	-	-	CASSALGAYYGYTF	TGTGCCAGCAGTGCATTGGGGGCTTATTATGGCTACACCTTC
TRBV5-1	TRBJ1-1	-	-	CASSQTANTEAFF	TGCGCCAGCAGTCAAACAGCGAACACTGAAGCTTTCTTT
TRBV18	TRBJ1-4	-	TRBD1	CASSPGQNDNEKLFF	TGTGCCAGCTCGCCGGGACAGAACGACAATGAAAAACTGTTTTTT
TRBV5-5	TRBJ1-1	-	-	CASSLAVRVLNTEAFF	TGTGCCAGCAGCTTGGCGGTCAGGGTGTTGAACACTGAAGCTTTCTTT
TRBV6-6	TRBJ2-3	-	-	CASSYDAVRTDTQYF	TGTGCCAGCAGTTATGATGCAGTTCGCACAGATACGCAGTATTTT
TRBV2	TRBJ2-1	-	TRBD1	CASRGTGNKNEQFF	TGTGCCAGCAGAGGGACAGGGAATAAAAATGAGCAGTTCTTC
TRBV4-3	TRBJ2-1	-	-	CASSQDFGREYNEQFF	TGCGCCAGCAGCCAAGATTTTGGACGGGAATACAATGAGCAGTTCTTC
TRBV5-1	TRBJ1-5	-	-	CASSPAGPLSNQPQHF	TGCGCCAGCAGTCCAGCGGGCCCGTTGAGCAATCAGCCCCAGCATTTT
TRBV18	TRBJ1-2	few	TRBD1	CASSPPGQGEHGYTF	TGTGCCAGCTCACCGCCGGGACAGGGGGAACATGGCTACACCTTC
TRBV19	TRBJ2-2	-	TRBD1	CASSNLKGTGGIGNGELFF	TGTGCCAGTAGTAACCTTAAAGGGACAGGGGGCATTGGGAACGGGGAGCTGTTTTTT
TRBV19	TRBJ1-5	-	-	CASSRGDVGNQPQHF	TGTGCCAGTAGTAGGGGGGATGTGGGCAATCAGCCCCAGCATTTT
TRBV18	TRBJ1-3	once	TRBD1	CASSPKGQTSGNTIYF	TGTGCCAGCTCACCAAAGGGACAGACCTCTGGAAACACCATATATTTT
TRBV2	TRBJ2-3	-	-	CASSEEQRYADTQYF	TGTGCCAGCAGTGAAGAGCAGAGGTACGCAGATACGCAGTATTTT
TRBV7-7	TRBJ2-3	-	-	CASSLMSGAVLGDTQYF	TGTGCCAGCAGCTTAATGTCCGGAGCGGTCCTTGGAGATACGCAGTATTTT